This paragraph covers one TCR beta chain sequence. What it binds is not known. TCRdb's copy holds only in-frame clones and misses some; the assay was immunoSEQ multiplex PCR. In the table there are some 34,000 clones, about four fifths of which are singletons. This record comes from a study of T cells in localized non-small cell lung cancer. Study-level results: Compared with tumor, uninvolved adjacent lung displayed greater T cell clonality, ranking highest overall. Patients showing higher blood T cell density tended to see longer overall survival. Since sequencing was restricted to only one region of the tumor, intratumor heterogeneity remains a possibility.

Material: peripheral blood, obtained before any cancer treatment. The clonotype was recovered from a male donor aged 60 or over with stage III squamous cell lung carcinoma.

CDR3 coding DNA: TGTGCCAGCTCGCTCCGGGACAGGGAGGCTAAACTGTTTTTT. Residues: CASSLRDREAKLFF. The V gene is TRBV18, the J gene TRBJ1-4; 9 nucleotides match TRBD1. Germline trimming cut 6 bases from V and 11 bases from J; bases unmatched to any gene: 10. CDR3 length equals 14 residues. Germline V gene data show CDR1 as KGHSH and CDR2 as LQKENI.